The 15 T cell receptor beta chains listed next were all sequenced from one sample in a study of T cell changes during pregnancy in multiple sclerosis. Using immunoSEQ multiplex PCR, the repertoire was profiled, and TCRdb retains in-frame clones only, with some absent. Counted here are approximately 88,000 clones, 94% occurring once; the ten biggest clones make up about 2.4%. Sequencing used peripheral blood, obtained in the third trimester of pregnancy. These receptors all stem from a female donor with multiple sclerosis, enrolled in a pregnancy study.

The rearrangement uses TRBV4-1 and TRBJ1-1; D gene unclear. The CDR3 is made up of 17 amino acids. V was shortened by 4 bases and J by 2 bases, with 20 bases between the two germline ends. The germline gives CDR1 MGHRA, CDR2 YSYEKL. CDR3 sequence: CASSPTISAEVNTEAFF. DNA for the CDR3: TGCGCCAGCAGCCCCACCATCTCCGCGGAGGTCAACACTGAAGCTTTCTTT.

V is TRBV2 and J is TRBJ2-2; 9 positions agree with TRBD2. The CDR3 covers 19 residues. Germline CDR1 is SNHLY and CDR2 is FYNNEI. V lost 7 bases, J lost 2 bases, and 17 bases stayed unmatched. The CDR3, as DNA: TGTGCCAGCACCCCAACGCAGGGCGGGAGGGCCGGTAACACCGGGGAGCTGTTTTTT. Amino acid sequence: CASTPTQGGRAGNTGELFF.

The chain links TRBV10-3 to TRBJ2-7, with TRBD2 matching over 10 bases. Germline CDR1 and CDR2: ENHRY and SYGVKD. The CDR3 extends over 14 amino acids. Trimming at V came to 2 bases and at J to 7 bases, leaving 5 bases not matched to a gene. This CDR3 is CAISEPSGREEQYF. CDR3 bases: TGTGCCATCAGTGAGCCTAGCGGGAGAGAGGAGCAGTACTTC.

The chain joins TRBV11-2 to TRBJ2-3; the D gene is possibly TRBD2 (6 bases). The V and J ends lost 5 bases and 2 bases respectively, with 14 bases between them. Germline V gene data show CDR1 as SGHAT and CDR2 as FQNNGV. The CDR3 covers 15 residues. CDR3 nucleotides: TGTGCCAGCAGCCTCCAGGCTAGCGCCACAGATACGCAGTATTTT. Protein: CASSLQASATDTQYF.

This chain connects TRBV19 to TRBJ2-7; a weak D match, TRBD2 (5 bases). Trimming left V 4 bases short and J 1 base short, with 11 bases between. Germline V gene data show CDR1 as LNHDA and CDR2 as SQIVND (reference sequence). This CDR3 spans 14 amino acids. Here the CDR3 DNA reads TGTGCCAGTAGTACTACGGGAAGTTCCTACGAGCAGTACTTC. This encodes CASSTTGSSYEQYF.

V is TRBV18 and J is TRBJ2-7; no definite D call. The CDR3 loop spans 12 amino acids. The germline V gene has CDR1 KGHSH and CDR2 LQKENI. V lost 4 bases and J lost 3, with 7 bases in between. The CDR3 reads CASSLESYEQYF. CDR3 DNA: TGTGCCAGCTCACTAGAGAGCTACGAGCAGTACTTC.

This chain joins TRBV2 and TRBJ2-7, with 11 bases fitting TRBD2. CDR1 and CDR2 (germline): SNHLY, FYNNEI. The CDR3 is made up of 18 amino acids. V shed 7 bases, J shed 3 bases, and the junction held 17 bases outside the gene matches. Here the CDR3 reads CASISRGSGRAGVYEQYF. Written as DNA, the CDR3 is TGTGCCAGCATCTCGAGGGGTAGCGGGAGGGCCGGGGTCTACGAGCAGTACTTC.

The rearrangement uses TRBV4-2 and TRBJ1-2; the match to TRBD1 covers 9 bases. The V and J ends lost 4 bases and 2 bases, in that order; junction bases with no gene match: 8. In germline, CDR1 is LGHNA, CDR2 YNFKEQ. This CDR3 spans 16 amino acids. The CDR3, as DNA: TGTGCCAGCAGCCCAATTACAGGGGGCGCAAACTATGGCTACACCTTC. Its translation is CASSPITGGANYGYTF.

CDR3 sequence reads: CASSDAIAYEQYF. The CDR3 DNA is TGTGCCAGCAGTGATGCGATCGCCTACGAGCAGTACTTC. This sequence joins TRBV2 and TRBJ2-7; D call uncertain. The CDR3 is made up of 13 amino acids. CDR1 is SNHLY, CDR2 FYNNEI, per germline. V dropped 3 bases and J dropped 2 bases, with 8 bases sitting between them. Based on the CDR3 plus reference TRBV2 and TRBJ2-7, the full variable domain is EPEVTQTPSHQVTQMGQEVILRCVPISNHLYFYWYRQILGQKVEFLVSFYNNEISEKSEIFDDQFSVERPDGSNFTLKIRSTKLEDSAMYFCASSDAIAYEQYFGPGTRLTVT.

This clone was observed once. The CDR3 spells CASSLVSGRGNEQFF. Written as DNA, the CDR3 is TGCGCCAGCAGCTTGGTTAGCGGGAGGGGGAATGAGCAGTTCTTC. The chain joins TRBV5-1 to TRBJ2-1; 11 bases match TRBD2. CDR1 SGHRS and CDR2 YFSETQ come from the germline V gene. The trim removed 0 bases at V and 7 bases at J, leaving 3 bases unmatched. CDR3 length: 15 residues.

The V call is TRBV19, the J call TRBJ2-2; TRBD2 matches at 10 bases. This CDR3 contains 15 residues. The trim removed 3 bases at V and 5 bases at J, leaving 3 bases unmatched. Per the germline V gene, CDR1 is LNHDA and CDR2 is SQIVND (reference sequence). This CDR3 reads CASSILAGATGELFF. The CDR3 DNA is TGTGCCAGTAGTATCCTAGCGGGAGCGACCGGGGAGCTGTTTTTT.

This rearrangement joins TRBV28 to TRBJ2-5, with 11 bases fitting TRBD1. The CDR3 consists of 14 residues. Losses at the gene ends were 3 bases for V and 4 bases for J; bases not matched to a gene: 1. Germline-derived CDR1 and CDR2 are MDHEN and SYDVKM. CDR3 loop: CASSLDRGRETQYF. The DNA for the CDR3 is TGTGCCAGCAGTTTGGACAGGGGGCGAGAGACCCAGTACTTC.

The rearrangement links TRBV11-2 to TRBJ1-2; 7 positions agree with TRBD1. The V gene's germline CDR1 is SGHAT and CDR2 FQNNGV. This CDR3 is built from 15 residues. With 7 bases clipped from V and 1 base from J, the junction kept 9 bases outside the gene matches. The CDR3 loop is CASTPSPGGNYGYTF. DNA of the CDR3: TGTGCCAGCACCCCCTCCCCAGGGGGTAACTATGGCTACACCTTC.

DNA for the CDR3: TGTGCCAGCTCAACCCGGGACAGGGGAAGGGGGAGCAATCAGCCCCAGCATTTT. It is translated as CASSTRDRGRGSNQPQHF. This chain connects TRBV18 to TRBJ1-5; 10 nucleotides agree with TRBD1. The J segment lost 1 base and the V segment lost 5 bases, leaving 11 bases of the junction unmatched. The germline CDR1 and CDR2 sequences are KGHSH and LQKENI. This CDR3 region has 18 residues.

This clone was picked up one time. The J gene is TRBJ2-7, the V gene TRBV27; 10 bases agree with TRBD2. V was pared by 5 bases and J by 1 base, with 20 bases of the junction left unmatched. Germline loops: CDR1 MNHEY, CDR2 SMNVEV (reference sequence). This CDR3 region has 20 residues. The CDR3 sequence: CASSPGQERVAGGSSYEQYF. Written as DNA, the CDR3 is TGTGCCAGCAGTCCAGGACAGGAGAGAGTAGCGGGAGGTAGTTCCTACGAGCAGTACTTC.